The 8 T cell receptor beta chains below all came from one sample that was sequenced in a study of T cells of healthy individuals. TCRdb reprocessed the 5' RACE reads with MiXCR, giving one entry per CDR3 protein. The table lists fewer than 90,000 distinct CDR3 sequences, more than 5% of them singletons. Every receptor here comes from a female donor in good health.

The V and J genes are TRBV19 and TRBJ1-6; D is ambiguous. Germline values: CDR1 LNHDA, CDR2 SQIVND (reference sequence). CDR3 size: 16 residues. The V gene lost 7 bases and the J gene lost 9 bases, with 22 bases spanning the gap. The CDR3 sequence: CASTQMRSASVSPLHF. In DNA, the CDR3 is TGTGCCAGTACCCAAATGAGATCGGCCTCCGTTTCACCCCTCCACTTT.

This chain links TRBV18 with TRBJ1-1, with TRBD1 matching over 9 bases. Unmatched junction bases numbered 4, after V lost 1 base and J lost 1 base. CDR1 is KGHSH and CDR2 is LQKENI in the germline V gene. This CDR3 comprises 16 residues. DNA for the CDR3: TGTGCCAGCTCACCACGGGGACAGGGTAAGAACACTGAAGCTTTCTTT. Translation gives CASSPRGQGKNTEAFF. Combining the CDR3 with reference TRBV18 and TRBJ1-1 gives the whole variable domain NAGVMQNPRHLVRRRGQEARLRCSPMKGHSHVYWYRQLPEEGLKFMVYLQKENIIDESGMPKERFSAEFPKEGPSILRIQQVVRGDSAAYFCASSPRGQGKNTEAFFGQGTRLTVV.

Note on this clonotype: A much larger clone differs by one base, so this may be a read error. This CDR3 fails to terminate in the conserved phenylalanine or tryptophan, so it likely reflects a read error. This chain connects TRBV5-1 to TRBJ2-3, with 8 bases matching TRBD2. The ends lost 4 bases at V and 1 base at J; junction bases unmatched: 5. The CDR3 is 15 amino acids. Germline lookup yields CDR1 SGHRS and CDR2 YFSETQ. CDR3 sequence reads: CASSPLTSGTDTQYL. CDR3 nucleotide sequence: TGCGCCAGCAGCCCCTTGACTAGCGGCACAGATACGCAGTATTTA.

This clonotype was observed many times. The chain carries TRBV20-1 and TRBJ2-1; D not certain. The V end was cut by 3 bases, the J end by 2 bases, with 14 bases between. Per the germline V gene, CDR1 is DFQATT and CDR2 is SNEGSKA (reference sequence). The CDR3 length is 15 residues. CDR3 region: CSASPRRRAYNEQFF. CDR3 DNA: TGCAGTGCTAGTCCTAGGAGAAGGGCCTACAATGAGCAGTTCTTC.

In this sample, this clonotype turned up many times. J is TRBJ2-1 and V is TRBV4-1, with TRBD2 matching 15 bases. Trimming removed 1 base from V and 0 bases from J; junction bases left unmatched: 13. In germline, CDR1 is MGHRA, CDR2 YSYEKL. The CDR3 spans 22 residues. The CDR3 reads CASSQGYQGLAGGSFSYNEQFF. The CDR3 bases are TGCGCCAGCAGCCAAGGGTACCAGGGACTAGCGGGAGGTTCCTTCTCCTACAATGAGCAGTTCTTC.

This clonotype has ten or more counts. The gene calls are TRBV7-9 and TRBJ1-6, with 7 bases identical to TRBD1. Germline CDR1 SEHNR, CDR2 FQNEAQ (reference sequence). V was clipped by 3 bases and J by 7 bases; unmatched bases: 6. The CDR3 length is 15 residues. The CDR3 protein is CASSFQTGTNSPLHF. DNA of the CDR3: TGTGCCAGCAGCTTTCAGACAGGGACGAATTCACCCCTCCACTTT.

The CDR3 reads CASSLEGSLTQYF. The CDR3, as DNA: TGTGCCAGCAGCTTAGAAGGCTCACTAACGCAGTATTTT. The chain joins TRBV7-3 to TRBJ2-3; D unresolved. The germline V gene has CDR1 SGHTA and CDR2 FQGTGA. V shed 2 bases and J shed 9 bases, with 12 bases lying between them. The CDR3 loop spans 13 amino acids.

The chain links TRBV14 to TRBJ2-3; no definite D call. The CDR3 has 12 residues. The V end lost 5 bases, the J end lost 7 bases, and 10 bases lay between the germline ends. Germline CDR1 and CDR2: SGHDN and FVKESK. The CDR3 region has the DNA TGTGCCAGCAGCTTCTCCGTGTATACGCAGTATTTT. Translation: CASSFSVYTQYF. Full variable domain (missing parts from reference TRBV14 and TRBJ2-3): EAGVTQFPSHSVIEKGQTVTLRCDPISGHDNLYWYRRVMGKEIKFLLHFVKESKQDESGMPNNRFLAERTGGTYSTLKVQPAELEDSGVYFCASSFSVYTQYFGPGTRLTVL.